The 20 T cell receptor beta chains listed next were all sequenced from one sample in a study of blood T cell repertoires in COVID-19. Method: immunoSEQ multiplex PCR; TCRdb's copy keeps in-frame clones and lacks some. The sample contains approximately 260,000 clones, 75% to 90% of which appear only once. The source material was peripheral blood. The receptors shown here come from a man in his fifties or sixties who had recovered from COVID-19.

The chain links TRBV7-2 to TRBJ2-1; maybe TRBD1 (6 bases). The CDR3 is 14 amino acids. Trimming shortened V by 3 bases and J by 2 bases, and 8 bases separated the two germline ends. CDR1 and CDR2 from the germline V gene are SGHTA and FQGNSA. CDR3 in amino acids: CASSFGTTYNEQFF. The CDR3 bases are TGTGCCAGCAGCTTCGGGACAACCTACAATGAGCAGTTCTTC.

This chain uses TRBV18 with TRBJ2-1; a weak D match, TRBD2 (5 bases). This CDR3 is 13 amino acids long. The ends were cut back, 5 bases at V and 6 bases at J, with 11 bases in the middle. In germline, CDR1 is KGHSH, CDR2 LQKENI. CDR3 nucleotides: TGTGCCAGCTCAGGCCTCGCGGGCAATGAGCAGTTCTTC. As protein: CASSGLAGNEQFF.

This chain links TRBV2 with TRBJ1-2; TRBD1 matches at 9 bases. The CDR3 is 14 amino acids. Losses at the gene ends were 5 bases for V and 7 bases for J; bases not matched to a gene: 8. Germline loops: CDR1 SNHLY, CDR2 FYNNEI. The CDR3 nucleotides read TGTGCCAGCAGTAGAGACGGACAGGGGCCTGGCTACACCTTC. Translation: CASSRDGQGPGYTF.

The rearrangement joins TRBV5-6 to TRBJ2-1; perhaps TRBD2 as D (6 bases). Germline V lookup: CDR1 SGHDT, CDR2 YYEEEE. V lost 2 bases and J 6 bases, leaving 21 bases between the germline ends. CDR3 size: 17 residues. This chain's CDR3 is CASSFVRNTRRGNEQFF. The CDR3, as DNA: TGTGCCAGCAGCTTTGTAAGGAATACCCGGAGGGGCAATGAGCAGTTCTTC.

The CDR3 here is CASSVTGGPGRAEAFF. CDR3 coding DNA: TGTGCCAGCAGCGTGACAGGGGGCCCGGGACGCGCTGAAGCTTTCTTT. The genes are TRBV9 and TRBJ1-1; TRBD1 matches at 10 bases. The CDR3 has 16 residues. Unmatched junction bases numbered 10, after V lost 2 bases and J lost 6 bases. Germline CDR1 and CDR2: SGDLS and YYNGEE.

The chain uses TRBV5-1 and TRBJ2-7; weak D call: TRBD1 (6 bases). Trimming removed 3 bases from V and 1 base from J, with 14 bases in between. Germline V gene sequence: CDR1 SGHRS, CDR2 YFSETQ. The CDR3 is made up of 15 amino acids. CDR3 nucleotide sequence: TGCGCCAGCAGCTCACAGGGTATGGGGTCCTACGAGCAGTACTTC. Its translation: CASSSQGMGSYEQYF.

The V and J genes are TRBV21-1 and TRBJ1-1. TRBV21-1 is assigned pseudogene status. The CDR3 sequence is 14 residues long. This chain's CDR3 is CASSKAWRGPEAFF. The CDR3 DNA sequence: TGTGCCAGCAGCAAAGCTTGGAGGGGTCCTGAAGCTTTCTTT.

The chain is built from TRBV7-8 and TRBJ1-3, with D maybe TRBD1 (6 bases). Germline V gives CDR1 SGHVS, CDR2 FQNEAQ. CDR3 length equals 15 residues. V lost 6 bases to trimming and J lost 1 base, with 13 bases between them. For the CDR3, the DNA is TGTGCCAGCAGTCCCCGGGGGGCGTCTGGAAACACCATATATTTT. Its translation is CASSPRGASGNTIYF.

This chain connects TRBV9 to TRBJ2-5; D might be TRBD2 (7 bases). Trimming took off 3 bases at V and 5 bases at J, with 17 bases between the two ends. Germline-derived CDR1 and CDR2 are SGDLS and YYNGEE. This CDR3 comprises 15 residues. The CDR3 DNA reads as TGTGCCAGCAGCGCCGCCACGGGGGGCGGGGAGACCCAGTACTTC. Translating it yields CASSAATGGGETQYF.

This clone was counted a few times. The genes are TRBV4-2 and TRBJ2-2; a weak D match, TRBD2 (5 bases). Germline CDR1 reads LGHNA; CDR2 reads YNFKEQ. Trimming took 4 bases from V and 6 from J, leaving 27 bases between them. This CDR3 region has 19 residues. For the CDR3, the DNA is TGTGCCAGCAGCCCGCGGGCGGCCCTGACCTCCGAACGGGCCGGGGAGCTGTTTTTT. Residues: CASSPRAALTSERAGELFF.

This clone has just one count. In nucleotides, the CDR3 is TGTGCCACCGGGTCCTCCGGGTCGCGATTGAACACCGGGGAGCTGTTTTTT. Its protein is CATGSSGSRLNTGELFF. This chain connects TRBV2 to TRBJ2-2; no clear D gene. V was cut by 10 bases and J by 1 base, with 22 bases left in between. Germline loops: CDR1 SNHLY, CDR2 FYNNEI. There are 17 residues in the CDR3.

This rearrangement joins TRBV3-1 (or the pseudogene TRBV3-2) to TRBJ1-1; no clear D gene. The germline CDR1 and CDR2 sequences are LGHDT and YNNKEL (reference sequence). The V gene lost 6 bases and the J gene lost 5 bases, with 7 bases spanning the gap. The CDR3 runs to 11 residues. This CDR3 reads CASSLRTEAFF. CDR3 sequence (DNA): TGTGCCAGCAGTCTCCGGACTGAAGCTTTCTTT.

The genes are TRBV29-1 and TRBJ1-2, with D perhaps matching TRBD1 (6 bases). The germline V and J ends were trimmed by 3 bases and 1 base, with 18 bases remaining between them. Looked up from germline, CDR1 is SQVTM and CDR2 is ANQGSEA. This CDR3 has 16 residues. DNA of the CDR3: TGCAGCGTTGATCGTTTGGGGGCTCTTTATAACTATGGCTACACCTTC. This codes for CSVDRLGALYNYGYTF.

The gene calls are TRBV24-1 and TRBJ2-3; 14 bases map to TRBD2. V lost 3 bases to trimming and J lost 2 bases; unmatched junction nucleotides: 3. The CDR3 has 17 residues. Germline assignment: CDR1 KGHDR and CDR2 SFDVKD. CDR3 nucleotide sequence: TGTGCCACCAGTGATCCGACTAGCGGGGGGGTCACAGATACGCAGTATTTT. This encodes CATSDPTSGGVTDTQYF.

The J gene is TRBJ2-3, the V gene TRBV14, with D uncertain. Germline V gene sequence: CDR1 SGHDN, CDR2 FVKESK. V lost 5 bases and J 2 bases, leaving 8 bases between the germline ends. The CDR3 runs to 13 residues. This chain's CDR3 is CASSVTNTDTQYF. In DNA, the CDR3 is TGTGCCAGCAGCGTGACAAACACAGATACGCAGTATTTT. Using reference TRBV14 and TRBJ2-3 for the parts outside the CDR3, the full variable domain is EAGVTQFPSHSVIEKGQTVTLRCDPISGHDNLYWYRRVMGKEIKFLLHFVKESKQDESGMPNNRFLAERTGGTYSTLKVQPAELEDSGVYFCASSVTNTDTQYFGPGTRLTVL.

V gene TRBV11-2 combines with J gene TRBJ2-7; possibly TRBD2 for D (5 bases). The ends were cut back, 5 bases at V and 4 bases at J, with 27 bases in the middle. CDR1 and CDR2 from the germline V gene are SGHAT and FQNNGV. The CDR3 has 18 residues. The CDR3 DNA is TGTGCCAGCAGCCCGGGATTCGGCGGTCGGAGGTTAATGTACGAGCAGTACTTC. It yields the protein CASSPGFGGRRLMYEQYF.

This rearrangement joins TRBV11-2 to TRBJ2-7; tentatively, D is TRBD1 (6 bases). The CDR3 totals 15 residues. The germline CDR1 and CDR2 sequences are SGHAT and FQNNGV. The V end was cut by 5 bases, the J end by 2 bases, with 16 bases between. The CDR3 is CASSPWGQRTYEQYF. CDR3 DNA: TGTGCCAGCAGCCCGTGGGGACAACGCACCTACGAGCAGTACTTC.

The chain has TRBV7-8 and TRBJ2-1; 10 bases match TRBD2. Per the germline V gene, CDR1 is SGHVS and CDR2 is FQNEAQ. The trim removed 3 bases at V and 0 bases at J, leaving 11 bases unmatched. CDR3 size: 19 residues. CDR3 nucleotides: TGTGCCAGCAGCTTTCCACGTTTGGCTAGCGGGAGCTCCTACAATGAGCAGTTCTTC. Amino acid sequence: CASSFPRLASGSSYNEQFF.

The chain combines TRBV27 with TRBJ2-1; 12 bases are a match to TRBD2. Per germline, CDR1 MNHEY and CDR2 SMNVEV (reference sequence). J gave up 6 bases and V 6 bases, and 9 bases lay outside the gene matches. The CDR3 sequence is 16 residues long. The DNA of the CDR3 is TGTGCCAGCAGATCCCCTAGCGGGAGGGCCCCCAATGAGCAGTTCTTC. Amino acid sequence: CASRSPSGRAPNEQFF.

This clone was found a few times. One end of the junction does not line up with germline, which may come from a read error. This rearrangement joins TRBV6-1 to TRBJ1-5; TRBD1 matches at 9 bases. Per the germline V gene, CDR1 is MNHNS and CDR2 is SASEGT. CDR3 length equals 13 residues. In nucleotides, the CDR3 is TGTGCCAGCAGTGAGATTACCCGGACAGGGGAGGATTTT. It codes for CASSEITRTGEDF.